This T cell receptor (beta chain) was sequenced in a study of metastatic and nonmetastatic thyroid tumors. The wider study: A comparison of repertoires was made across blood and tumor or nodule tissue from malignant and benign thyroid patients.

Remarks on this clone: Its antigen is currently unknown.

Germline V gene data show CDR1 as SNHLY and CDR2 as FYNNEI. Trimming left V 4 bases short and J 2 bases short, with 13 bases between. This CDR3 has 15 amino acids. All patients were untreated before thyroid surgery. In the authors' workflow: To classify distant metastasis in papillary thyroid cancer, a model was built from CDR3 differences across clinicopathological groups. TCRdb reassembled clones from the PCR reads with MiXCR. TCRdb, rather than the study authors, made the V and J calls. Of around 35,000 clones detected, approximately 18% appear once; the ten largest clones hold 5% to 7.5%. Study findings and constraints: In blood and tumor, TCR beta diversity was reportedly significantly higher in malignant thyroid tumors than in benign nodules.

This chain uses TRBV2 with TRBJ2-3, with D perhaps TRBD1 or TRBD2 (5 bases each). Sequenced input: blood. The source is a male donor with papillary thyroid cancer or a benign thyroid nodule (not recorded which). Some clones in this sample may be carry-over from other donors' samples. DNA for the CDR3: TGTGCCAGCAGTGTGAGAGGGGCACACACAGATACGCAGTATTTT. It encodes CASSVRGAHTDTQYF.